These 22 T cell receptor beta chains share one sample of origin, sequenced in a study of glioma-infiltrating T cells after dendritic cell vaccination. Libraries were prepared by immunoSEQ multiplex PCR; TCRdb keeps only in-frame clonotypes and omits some of them. The sample consists of around 100,000 clones, 81% of them appearing once. Source: blood, taken before dendritic cell vaccination. The receptor set was obtained from a human donor with glioblastoma.

This clone was recorded a few times. This chain links TRBV6-1 with TRBJ1-3; D is unresolved. CDR3 length: 17 residues. Between the trimmed V and J ends, which lost 3 bases and 0 bases, there was a span of 15 bases. Germline CDR1 MNHNS, CDR2 SASEGT. The CDR3 loop is CASSDWYTTPSGNTIYF. CDR3 sequence (DNA): TGTGCCAGCAGTGATTGGTATACAACCCCCTCTGGAAACACCATATATTTT.

The V gene is TRBV7-9, the J gene TRBJ1-1; weak D call: TRBD1 (5 bases). The V end was cut by 2 bases, the J end by 1 base, with 8 bases between. This CDR3 is built from 14 residues. Germline CDR1 is SEHNR and CDR2 is FQNEAQ (reference sequence). DNA for the CDR3: TGTGCCAGCAGCTTATTACAGGCGAACACTGAAGCTTTCTTT. Protein product: CASSLLQANTEAFF.

V gene TRBV30 combines with J gene TRBJ1-3; possible D gene TRBD1, 5 bases. V dropped 3 bases and J dropped 4 bases, with 19 bases sitting between them. Germline assignment: CDR1 GTSNPN and CDR2 SVGIG (reference sequence). This CDR3 region has 16 residues. CDR3 DNA: TGTGCCTGGAGGCATTGGGAATCAGGGATAGGAAACACCATATATTTT. It specifies CAWRHWESGIGNTIYF. The entire variable domain, with the rest obtained from reference TRBV30 and TRBJ1-3, is as follows: SQTIHQWPATLVQPVGSPLSLECTVEGTSNPNLYWYRQAAGRGLQLLFYSVGIGQISSEVPQNLSASRPQDRQFILSSKKLLLSDSGFYLCAWRHWESGIGNTIYFGEGSWLTVV.

The chain combines TRBV7-2 with TRBJ2-1, with a weak D call TRBD2 (6 bases). The V and J ends lost 8 bases and 8 bases respectively, with 22 bases between them. The CDR3 has 15 amino acids. Per germline, CDR1 SGHTA and CDR2 FQGNSA. The CDR3 nucleotides read TGTGCCAGCGGGGAAGGAAGCGGGTCAGTCTATGAGCAGTTCTTC. This translates into CASGEGSGSVYEQFF.

J is TRBJ2-5 and V is TRBV7-8; D unresolved. CDR1 and CDR2 (germline): SGHVS, FQNEAQ. CDR3 length: 12 residues. V was cut by 4 bases and J by 0 bases, with 3 bases left in between. The CDR3 DNA is TGTGCCAGCAGCTCATACCAAGAGACCCAGTACTTC. Its protein is CASSSYQETQYF.

This chain links TRBV9 with TRBJ2-2, with 14 bases aligning to TRBD2. The CDR3 runs to 19 residues. Germline trimming cut 3 bases from V and 3 bases from J; bases unmatched to any gene: 10. Per the germline V gene, CDR1 is SGDLS and CDR2 is YYNGEE. The CDR3 protein is CASSDGTSGGLDDTGELFF. CDR3 bases: TGTGCCAGCAGCGATGGGACTAGCGGGGGCCTCGACGACACCGGGGAGCTGTTTTTT.

This chain joins TRBV29-1 and TRBJ2-7; the D gene is possibly TRBD2 (5 bases). CDR1 and CDR2 from the germline V gene are SQVTM and ANQGSEA. V lost 0 bases and J 3 bases, leaving 6 bases between the germline ends. The CDR3 runs 12 residues. CDR3 nucleotide sequence: TGCAGCGTTGAAGAGGGGAGCTACGAGCAGTACTTC. The encoded protein is CSVEEGSYEQYF.

The chain links TRBV4-1 to TRBJ2-4; 8 bases fit TRBD2. Germline V gene lookup returns CDR1 MGHRA and CDR2 YSYEKL. With 0 bases clipped from V and 8 bases from J, the junction kept 18 bases outside the gene matches. This CDR3 is 19 amino acids long. CDR3 in DNA: TGCGCCAGCAGCCAAGATGTCCGAGGTCGTCGCGGGGGGTGGGACATTCAGTACTTC. This codes for CASSQDVRGRRGGWDIQYF.

The CDR3 nucleotides are TGTGCCAGCAGCGGGGCGGCTCAGCCCCAGCATTTT. This encodes CASSGAAQPQHF. The chain links TRBV7-8 to TRBJ1-5; tentative D call: TRBD1 (5 bases). Trimming shortened V by 5 bases and J by 6 bases, and 8 bases separated the two germline ends. Germline assignment: CDR1 SGHVS and CDR2 FQNEAQ. This CDR3 comprises 12 residues.

J is TRBJ2-5 and V is TRBV27; 7 positions match TRBD1. V shed 6 bases and J 3 bases; nucleotides not matched to a gene: 4. The V gene's germline CDR1 is MNHEY and CDR2 SMNVEV (reference sequence). The CDR3 length is 13 residues. CDR3 DNA sequence: TGTGCCAGCAGAGGGACAGTAAAAGAGACCCAGTACTTC. It is translated as CASRGTVKETQYF.

The rearrangement links TRBV14 to TRBJ2-3, with 10 bases that match TRBD2. The CDR3 loop spans 16 amino acids. V lost 0 bases to trimming and J lost 5 bases; unmatched junction nucleotides: 5. Germline V gene data show CDR1 as SGHDN and CDR2 as FVKESK. Here the CDR3 DNA reads TGTGCCAGCAGCCAAGACAGCGGGGGGGCTGTAGATACGCAGTATTTT. Translated: CASSQDSGGAVDTQYF.

The V gene is TRBV25-1, the J gene TRBJ1-1; perhaps TRBD1 as D (5 bases). The CDR3 consists of 11 residues. CDR1 is MGHDK and CDR2 is SYGVNS in the germline V gene. The germline V and J ends were trimmed by 9 bases and 5 bases, with 10 bases remaining between them. CDR3 protein: CASLEGTEAFF. The CDR3 DNA reads as TGTGCCAGTTTGGAGGGGACTGAAGCTTTCTTT. Full variable domain (outside the CDR3, taken from reference TRBV25-1 and TRBJ1-1): EADIYQTPRYLVIGTGKKITLECSQTMGHDKMYWYQQDPGMELHLIHYSYGVNSTEKGDLSSESTVSRIRTEHFPLTLESARPSHTSQYLCASLEGTEAFFGQGTRLTVV.

With regard to this clone: The same CDR3 is also encoded by other DNA sequences in this sample. The V call is TRBV4-2, the J call TRBJ1-5; possibly TRBD1 for D (5 bases). The CDR3 extends over 16 amino acids. Trimming took off 1 base at V and 10 bases at J, with 20 bases between the two ends. The germline V gene encodes CDR1 LGHNA and CDR2 YNFKEQ. CDR3 nucleotide sequence: TGTGCCAGCAGCCAAGGGGGGGAAGTCGGCCAGCGACCCCAGCATTTT. It specifies CASSQGGEVGQRPQHF.

The genes are TRBV7-2 and TRBJ1-1, with 7 bases matching TRBD1. CDR1 and CDR2 from the germline V gene are SGHTA and FQGNSA. The CDR3 has 15 amino acids. J lost 0 bases, V lost 10 bases, and 11 bases had no gene match. The CDR3 bases are TGTGCCACCATAAAGGACAGGTTAGTGAACACTGAAGCTTTCTTT. Encoded protein: CATIKDRLVNTEAFF. Combining the CDR3 with reference TRBV7-2 and TRBJ1-1 gives the whole variable domain GAGVSQSPSNKVTEKGKDVELRCDPISGHTALYWYRQSLGQGLEFLIYFQGNSAPDKSGLPSDRFSAERTGGSVSTLTIQRTQQEDSAVYLCATIKDRLVNTEAFFGQGTRLTVV.

J is TRBJ1-1 and V is TRBV9; possible D gene TRBD1, 5 bases. Trimming pared 3 bases from V and 3 bases from J, leaving 18 bases between. Germline CDR1 and CDR2: SGDLS and YYNGEE. CDR3 length: 16 residues. The CDR3 protein is CASSDFRQGMDTEAFF. In DNA form, the CDR3 reads TGTGCCAGCAGCGACTTTCGGCAGGGAATGGACACTGAAGCTTTCTTT.

This chain uses TRBV6-5 with TRBJ1-2, with 7 bases identical to TRBD1. Losses at the gene ends were 5 bases for V and 4 bases for J; bases not matched to a gene: 1. Germline V gene data show CDR1 as MNHEY and CDR2 as SVGAGI. The CDR3 extends over 12 amino acids. CDR3 DNA: TGTGCCAGCAGTGGGACAGTCTATGGCTACACCTTC. It translates to CASSGTVYGYTF.

V is TRBV29-1 and J is TRBJ2-1; tentative D call: TRBD2 (5 bases). This CDR3 is built from 14 residues. The ends were cut back, 3 bases at V and 5 bases at J, with 14 bases in the middle. The germline gives CDR1 SQVTM, CDR2 ANQGSEA. This chain's CDR3 is CSVDLLPGDNEQFF. The CDR3 DNA reads TGCAGCGTTGATCTTCTCCCCGGGGACAATGAGCAGTTCTTC.

CDR3 in DNA: TGTGCCAGCAGCTTGGGGCAGGGCGTCAATCAGCCCCAGCATTTT. It yields the protein CASSLGQGVNQPQHF. This chain uses TRBV5-6 with TRBJ1-5; D is possibly TRBD1 (5 bases). Per germline, CDR1 SGHDT and CDR2 YYEEEE. Trimming stripped 0 bases from V and 3 bases from J, with 10 bases between. The CDR3 totals 15 residues.

This clone was seen a single time. The rearrangement uses TRBV15 and TRBJ2-7; 7 bases align to TRBD1. V lost 1 base, J lost 5 bases, and 5 bases stayed unmatched. Germline CDR1 reads LNHNV; CDR2 reads YYDKDF (reference sequence). There are 14 residues in the CDR3. CDR3 protein: CATSRGNRGHEQYF. Here the CDR3 DNA reads TGTGCCACCAGCAGAGGAAACAGGGGCCACGAGCAGTACTTC.

This clone occurred a few times. V and J are TRBV5-4 and TRBJ2-5; D might be TRBD2 (7 bases). V shed 4 bases and J shed 5 bases, with 21 bases lying between them. CDR3 length: 16 residues. The V gene's germline CDR1 is SGHNT and CDR2 YYREEE (reference sequence). CDR3 sequence (DNA): TGTGCCAGCAGCCCGAGCCTCGGGGGGCGAAGTGAGACCCAGTACTTC. Protein product: CASSPSLGGRSETQYF.

V gene TRBV2 combines with J gene TRBJ2-7; 10 bases align to TRBD2. With 7 bases clipped from V and 3 bases from J, the junction kept 9 bases outside the gene matches. The germline gives CDR1 SNHLY, CDR2 FYNNEI. The length of the CDR3 is 15 residues. The CDR3 loop reads CASIRASGGLYEQYF. In DNA form, the CDR3 reads TGTGCCAGCATTAGGGCTAGCGGGGGACTCTACGAGCAGTACTTC. Full variable domain (rest looked up from reference TRBV2 and TRBJ2-7): EPEVTQTPSHQVTQMGQEVILRCVPISNHLYFYWYRQILGQKVEFLVSFYNNEISEKSEIFDDQFSVERPDGSNFTLKIRSTKLEDSAMYFCASIRASGGLYEQYFGPGTRLTVT.

The chain is built from TRBV11-2 and TRBJ2-3, with a possible D match to TRBD2 (6 bases). Germline V gene sequence: CDR1 SGHAT, CDR2 FQNNGV. V was pared by 5 bases and J by 4 bases, with 10 bases between. This CDR3 is built from 13 residues. The CDR3 region is CASSLGTSDTQYF. CDR3 bases: TGTGCCAGCAGCCTGGGGACTTCAGATACGCAGTATTTT.